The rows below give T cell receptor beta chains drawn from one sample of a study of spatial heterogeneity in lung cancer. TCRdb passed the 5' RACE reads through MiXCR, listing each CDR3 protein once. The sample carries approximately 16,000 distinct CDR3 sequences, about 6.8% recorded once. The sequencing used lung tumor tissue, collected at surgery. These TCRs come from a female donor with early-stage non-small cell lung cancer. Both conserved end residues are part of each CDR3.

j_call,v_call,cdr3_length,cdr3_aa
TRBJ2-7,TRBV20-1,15,CSAGDGRTGQREQYF
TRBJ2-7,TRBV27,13,CASSSGDSYEQYF
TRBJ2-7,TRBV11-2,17,CASIPSSRENKRTEQYF
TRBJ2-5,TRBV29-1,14,CSVRSGGYQETQYF
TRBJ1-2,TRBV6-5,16,CASSSLPPGQGVGYTF
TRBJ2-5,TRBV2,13,CASSEDLAGIKYF
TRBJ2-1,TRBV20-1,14,CSAGGGTGVNEQFF
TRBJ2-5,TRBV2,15,CASSDLRIGGETQYF
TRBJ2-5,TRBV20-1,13,CSARAAGGETQYF
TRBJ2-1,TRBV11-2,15,CASSLARTNYNEQFF
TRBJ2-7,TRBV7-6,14,CASSPGTGAYEQYF
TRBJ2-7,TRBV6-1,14,CASSEKDSSYEQYF
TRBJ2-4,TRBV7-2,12,CASTPGGTVQYF
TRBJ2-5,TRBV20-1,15,CSANPSVGGRETQYF
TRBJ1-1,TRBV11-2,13,CASSLVAGGRAFF
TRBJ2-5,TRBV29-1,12,CSVARGQETQYF
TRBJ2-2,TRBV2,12,CASIGQSGELFF
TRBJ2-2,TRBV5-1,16,CASSHRTSGGTGELFF
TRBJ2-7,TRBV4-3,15,CASSQSGTGAYEQYF
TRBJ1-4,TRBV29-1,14,CSVVGASSSEKLFF
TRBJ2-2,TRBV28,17,CASKRAPDNLNTGELFF
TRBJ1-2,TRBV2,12,CASGDRKKGYTF
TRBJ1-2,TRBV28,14,CASSPAGTGNGYTF
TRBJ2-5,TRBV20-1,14,CSARDPLGQETQYF
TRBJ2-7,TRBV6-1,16,CASSDIRGQGRYEQYF
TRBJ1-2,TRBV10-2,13,CASSERRVYGYTF
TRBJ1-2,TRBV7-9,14,CASSSPGQGFGYTF